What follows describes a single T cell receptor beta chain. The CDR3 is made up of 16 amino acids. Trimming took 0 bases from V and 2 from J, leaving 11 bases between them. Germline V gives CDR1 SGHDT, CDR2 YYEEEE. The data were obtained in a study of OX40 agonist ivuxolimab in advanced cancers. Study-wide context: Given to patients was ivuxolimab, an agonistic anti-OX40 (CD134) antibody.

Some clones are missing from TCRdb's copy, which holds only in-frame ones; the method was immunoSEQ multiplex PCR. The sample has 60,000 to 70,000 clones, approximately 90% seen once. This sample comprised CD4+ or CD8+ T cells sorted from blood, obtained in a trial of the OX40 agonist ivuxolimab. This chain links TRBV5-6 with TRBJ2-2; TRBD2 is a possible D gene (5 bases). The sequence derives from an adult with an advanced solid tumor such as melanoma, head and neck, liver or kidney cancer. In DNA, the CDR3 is TGTGCCAGCAGCTTGGGCGGGTTTGGAAACACCGGGGAGCTGTTTTTT. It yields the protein CASSLGGFGNTGELFF.